This T cell receptor beta chain was recovered during a study of cytomegalovirus exposure and HLA in healthy donors. Study results and limitations: Previous analysis showed most TCR beta V segments were productive about 90% or about 30% of the time. Three chains linked to CMV were shown in vitro to be specific for CMV antigens. In a later analysis, TCR beta V- and J-gene trimming was associated with a missense DCLRE1C variant.

Germline V gene data show CDR1 as SGDLS and CDR2 as YYNGEE. The CDR3 is 17 residues long. After removal of 4 bases from V and 5 bases from J, the junction contained 11 bases not matched to a gene. It was with 60 Vbeta and 13 Jbeta primers that the PCR ran. Here immunoSEQ multiplex PCR was the method, and the copy in TCRdb shows in-frame clones only, minus some. This sample carries under 85,000 clones, with more than 15% going to the ten biggest clones. The study sampled nominally healthy donors, though unrecorded immune exposures were likely. With respect to this clone: The target antigen is unknown.

The sequencing sample was made of PBMCs. The chain combines TRBV9 with TRBJ2-1; 11 bases map to TRBD2. This clonotype was obtained from a boy between 5 and 17 years old in good health and CMV-seronegative. The chain's CDR3 is CASSLAGGAPRNNEQFF. The CDR3 region has the DNA TGTGCCAGCAGCTTAGCGGGAGGGGCCCCCCGAAACAATGAGCAGTTCTTC.